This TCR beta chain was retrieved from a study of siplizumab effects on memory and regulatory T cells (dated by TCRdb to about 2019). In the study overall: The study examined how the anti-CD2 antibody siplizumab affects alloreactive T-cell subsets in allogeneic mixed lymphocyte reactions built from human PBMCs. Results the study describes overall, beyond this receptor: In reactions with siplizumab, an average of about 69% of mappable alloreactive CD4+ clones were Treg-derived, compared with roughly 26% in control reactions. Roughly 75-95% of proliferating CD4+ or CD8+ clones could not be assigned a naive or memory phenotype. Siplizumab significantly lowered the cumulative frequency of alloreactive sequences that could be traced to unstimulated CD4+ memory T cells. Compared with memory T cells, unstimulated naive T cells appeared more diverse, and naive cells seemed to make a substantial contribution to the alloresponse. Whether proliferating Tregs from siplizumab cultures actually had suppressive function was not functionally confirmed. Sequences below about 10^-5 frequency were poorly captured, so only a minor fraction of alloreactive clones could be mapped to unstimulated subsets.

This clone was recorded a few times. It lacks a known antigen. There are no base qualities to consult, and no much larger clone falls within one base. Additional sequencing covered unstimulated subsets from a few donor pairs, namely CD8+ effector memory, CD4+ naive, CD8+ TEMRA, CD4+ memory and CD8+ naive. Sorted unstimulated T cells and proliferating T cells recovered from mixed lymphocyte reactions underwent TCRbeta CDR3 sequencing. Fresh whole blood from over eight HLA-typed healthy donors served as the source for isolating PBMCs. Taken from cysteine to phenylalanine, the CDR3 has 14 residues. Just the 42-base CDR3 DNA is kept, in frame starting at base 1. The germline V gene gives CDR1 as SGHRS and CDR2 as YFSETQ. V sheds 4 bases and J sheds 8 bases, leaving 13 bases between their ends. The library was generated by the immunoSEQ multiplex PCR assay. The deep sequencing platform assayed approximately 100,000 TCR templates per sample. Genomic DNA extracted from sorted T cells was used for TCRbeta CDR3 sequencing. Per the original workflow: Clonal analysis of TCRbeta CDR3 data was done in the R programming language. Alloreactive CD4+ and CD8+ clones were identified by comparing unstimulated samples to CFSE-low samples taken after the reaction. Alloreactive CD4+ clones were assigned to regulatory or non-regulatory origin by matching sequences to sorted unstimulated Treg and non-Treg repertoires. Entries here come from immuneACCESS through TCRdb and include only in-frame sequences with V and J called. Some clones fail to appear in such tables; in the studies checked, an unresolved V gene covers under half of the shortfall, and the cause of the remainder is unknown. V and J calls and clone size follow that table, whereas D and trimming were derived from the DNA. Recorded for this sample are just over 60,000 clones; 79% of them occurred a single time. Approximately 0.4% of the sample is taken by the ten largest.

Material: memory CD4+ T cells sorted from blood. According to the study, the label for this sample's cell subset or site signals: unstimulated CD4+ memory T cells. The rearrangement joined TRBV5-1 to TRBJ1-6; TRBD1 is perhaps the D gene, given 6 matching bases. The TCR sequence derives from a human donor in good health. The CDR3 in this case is CASSRDTPDSPLHF. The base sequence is TGCGCCAGCAGCCGGGACACCCCGGATTCACCCCTCCACTTT. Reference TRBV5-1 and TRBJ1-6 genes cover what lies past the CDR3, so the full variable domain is KAGVTQTPRYLIKTRGQQVTLSCSPISGHRSVSWYQQTPGQGLQFLFEYFSETQRNKGNFPGRFSGRQFSNSRSEMNVSTLELGDSALYLCASSRDTPDSPLHFGNGTRLTVT.